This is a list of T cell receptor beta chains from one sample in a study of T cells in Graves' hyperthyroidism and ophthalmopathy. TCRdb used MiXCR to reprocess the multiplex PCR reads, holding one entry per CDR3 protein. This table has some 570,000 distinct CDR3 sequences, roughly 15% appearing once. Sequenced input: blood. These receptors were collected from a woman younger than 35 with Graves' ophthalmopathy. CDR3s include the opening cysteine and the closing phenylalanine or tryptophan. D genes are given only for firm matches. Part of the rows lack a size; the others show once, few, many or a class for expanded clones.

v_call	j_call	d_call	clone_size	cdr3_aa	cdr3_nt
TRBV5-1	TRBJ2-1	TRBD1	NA	CASSLDGTAYNEQFF	TGCGCCAGCAGCTTGGATGGGACAGCCTACAATGAGCAGTTCTTC
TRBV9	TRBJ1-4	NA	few	CASSVGQGSNEKLFF	TGTGCCAGCAGCGTAGGCCAGGGGTCTAATGAAAAACTGTTTTTT
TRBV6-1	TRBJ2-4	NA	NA	CASSEEGGVNIQYF	TGTGCCAGCAGTGAAGAAGGGGGGGTAAACATTCAGTACTTC
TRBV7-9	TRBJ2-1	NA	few	CASSFGASPNSYNEQFF	TGTGCCAGCAGCTTCGGCGCGAGTCCAAACTCCTACAATGAGCAGTTCTTC
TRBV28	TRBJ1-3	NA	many	CASSGVGSGNTIYF	TGTGCCAGCAGCGGTGTGGGCTCCGGAAACACCATATATTTT
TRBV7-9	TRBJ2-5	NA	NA	CASSTGSERETQYF	TGTGCCAGCAGCACTGGGTCCGAGAGAGAGACCCAGTACTTC
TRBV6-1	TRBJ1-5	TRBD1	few	CASSRTGGDRQPQHF	TGTGCCAGCAGTAGAACAGGGGGGGATCGACAGCCCCAGCATTTT
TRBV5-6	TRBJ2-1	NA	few	CASSLAMSEQFF	TGTGCCAGCAGCTTGGCCATGAGCGAGCAGTTCTTC
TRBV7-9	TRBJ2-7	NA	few	CASSPEPGYEQYF	TGTGCCAGCAGCCCCGAGCCGGGGTACGAGCAGTACTTC
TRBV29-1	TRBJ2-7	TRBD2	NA	CSVEVTSGSYEQYF	TGCAGCGTTGAAGTGACTAGCGGCTCCTACGAGCAGTACTTC
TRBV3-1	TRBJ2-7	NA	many	CASQQTGAYEQYF	TGTGCCAGCCAGCAGACGGGGGCCTACGAGCAGTACTTC
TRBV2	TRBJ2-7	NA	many	CASSTGESRQYF	TGTGCCAGCAGCACCGGGGAGTCGAGGCAGTACTTC
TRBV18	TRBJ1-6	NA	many	CASSPDTSYNSPLHF	TGTGCCAGCTCACCCGACACCTCCTATAATTCACCCCTCCACTTT
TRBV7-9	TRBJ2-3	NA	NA	CASSSPGEHTDTQYF	TGTGCCAGCAGTTCTCCGGGGGAACACACAGATACGCAGTATTTT
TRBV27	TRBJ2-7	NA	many	CASSPRPGNEQYF	TGTGCCAGCAGTCCGCGCCCGGGAAACGAGCAGTACTTC
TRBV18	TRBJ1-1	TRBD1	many	CASSGQGANTEAFF	TGTGCCAGCTCAGGACAGGGGGCGAACACTGAAGCTTTCTTT
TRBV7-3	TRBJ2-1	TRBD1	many	CASSLEDRAFDEQFF	TGTGCCAGCAGCTTAGAGGACAGGGCGTTCGATGAGCAGTTCTTC
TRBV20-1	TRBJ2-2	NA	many	CSARDERGNTGELFF	TGCAGTGCTAGAGATGAGAGAGGGAACACCGGGGAGCTGTTTTTT
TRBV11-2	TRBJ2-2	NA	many	CASSLRAPNTGELFF	TGTGCCAGCAGCTTAAGAGCCCCGAACACCGGGGAGCTGTTTTTT
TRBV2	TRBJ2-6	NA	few	CASSPRRSGANVLTF	TGTGCCAGCAGCCCCCGCCGGTCTGGGGCCAACGTCCTGACTTTC
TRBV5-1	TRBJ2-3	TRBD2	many	CASSLDGSGSLDTQYF	TGCGCCAGCAGCTTGGATGGTAGCGGGAGTTTAGATACGCAGTATTTT
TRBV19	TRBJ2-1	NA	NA	CASSISKRGNEQFF	TGTGCCAGTAGTATTTCTAAAAGAGGGAATGAGCAGTTCTTC
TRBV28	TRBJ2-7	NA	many	CASTRGIYEQYF	TGTGCCAGCACGCGGGGAATCTACGAGCAGTACTTC
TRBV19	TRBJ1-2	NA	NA	CASSPPGEGSGYTF	TGTGCCAGTAGCCCCCCGGGGGAGGGGAGTGGCTACACCTTC
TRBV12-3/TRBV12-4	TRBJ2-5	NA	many	CASSLGIGETQYF	TGTGCCAGCAGTTTGGGGATAGGAGAGACCCAGTACTTC
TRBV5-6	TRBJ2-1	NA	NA	CASSPRLGVLFF	TGTGCCAGCAGCCCCCGGCTCGGGGTACTGTTCTTC
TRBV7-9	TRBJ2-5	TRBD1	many	CASSPRQGSPATQYF	TGTGCCAGCAGCCCCCGACAGGGGTCTCCGGCGACCCAGTACTTC
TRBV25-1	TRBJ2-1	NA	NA	CASSRAPEQFF	TGTGCCAGCAGTAGAGCACCTGAGCAGTTCTTC
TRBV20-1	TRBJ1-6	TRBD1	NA	CSAGGQGKNSPLHF	TGCAGTGCTGGAGGACAGGGGAAAAATTCACCCCTCCACTTT
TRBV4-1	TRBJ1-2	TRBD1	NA	CASSQDRGTGSIYGYTF	TGCGCCAGCAGCCAAGATAGGGGGACAGGGAGCATCTATGGCTACACCTTC
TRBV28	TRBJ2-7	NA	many	CASSSSLLSRRGGYEQYF	TGTGCCAGCAGTTCGTCCCTCCTTTCTCGGAGGGGCGGTTACGAGCAGTACTTC
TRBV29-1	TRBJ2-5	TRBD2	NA	CSVESAGDSQETQYF	TGCAGCGTTGAGAGTGCGGGAGACTCCCAAGAGACCCAGTACTTC
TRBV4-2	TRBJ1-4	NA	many	CASSPGDGHNEKLFF	TGTGCCAGCAGCCCAGGGGACGGCCATAATGAAAAACTGTTTTTT
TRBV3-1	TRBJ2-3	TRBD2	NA	CASSQDKLAGGVTDTQYF	TGTGCCAGCAGCCAAGATAAGTTAGCGGGAGGCGTCACAGATACGCAGTATTTT
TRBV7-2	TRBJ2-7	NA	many	CASSLRTDYYEQYF	TGTGCCAGCAGCTTACGGACAGACTACTACGAGCAGTACTTC
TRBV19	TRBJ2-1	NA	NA	CASSIARQGGFGTYNEQFF	TGTGCCAGTAGTATAGCGAGACAGGGAGGGTTTGGCACCTACAATGAGCAGTTCTTC
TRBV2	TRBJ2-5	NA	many	CASRATGYNQETQYF	TGTGCCAGCAGAGCGACAGGATACAACCAAGAGACCCAGTACTTC
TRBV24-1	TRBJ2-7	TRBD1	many	CATSDQTGAGTYEQYF	TGTGCCACCAGTGACCAGACAGGGGCAGGAACCTACGAGCAGTACTTC
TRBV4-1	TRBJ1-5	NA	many	CASSQGRGYGNQPQHF	TGCGCCAGCAGCCAAGGTAGAGGGTACGGCAATCAGCCCCAGCATTTT
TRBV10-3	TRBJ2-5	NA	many	CAISEQRTEETQYF	TGTGCCATCAGTGAGCAAAGGACAGAAGAGACCCAGTACTTC